These 27 T cell receptor beta chains were all obtained from the same sample, sequenced in a study of Ad26.COV2.S vaccination and SARS-CoV-2 variants. Only in-frame clones appear in the TCRdb table, and some are missing; sequencing was by immunoSEQ multiplex PCR. The table lists 350,000 to 500,000 clones, 90% of them singletons. Treatment of the sample: roughly 19 received Ad26.COV2.S at low or high dose, single or two shots; about 5 received placebo; per-sample allocation not given. The samples date from day 63 after the first vaccine or placebo injection. Source: peripheral blood, taken in a trial of Ad26.COV2.S vaccine versus placebo. The receptors originated from a person between 18 and 65 years old who received the Ad26.COV2.S COVID-19 vaccine or a placebo.

The chain combines TRBV5-6 with TRBJ2-7; D is tentatively TRBD1 or TRBD2 (5 bases each). CDR1 SGHDT and CDR2 YYEEEE come from the germline V gene. Trimming stripped 0 bases from V and 2 bases from J, with 12 bases between. This CDR3 is 15 amino acids long. The CDR3 DNA reads TGTGCCAGCAGCTTGGCCTTGGGGGACCCCTACGAGCAGTACTTC. Its translation is CASSLALGDPYEQYF.

The genes are TRBV7-8 and TRBJ1-1; 8 positions agree with TRBD1. Trimming cost V 5 bases and J 9 bases; bases outside gene matches: 5. CDR3 length: 12 residues. Germline V gene lookup returns CDR1 SGHVS and CDR2 FQNEAQ. The CDR3 spells CASSLRDRKAFF. The DNA of the CDR3 is TGTGCCAGCAGCCTAAGGGACAGGAAAGCTTTCTTT.

V is TRBV5-1 and J is TRBJ2-5, with TRBD1 matching 7 bases. Germline CDR1 SGHRS, CDR2 YFSETQ. With 3 bases clipped from V and 1 base from J, the junction kept 6 bases outside the gene matches. The CDR3 has 15 amino acids. The chain's CDR3 is CASSSGQLIQETQYF. In DNA form, the CDR3 reads TGCGCCAGCAGCTCGGGACAGCTCATCCAAGAGACCCAGTACTTC.

This clone appeared once. The chain carries TRBV19 and TRBJ2-5; no firm D call. The CDR3 length is 14 residues. The V end was cut by 1 base, the J end by 6 bases, with 12 bases between. The germline V gene has CDR1 LNHDA and CDR2 SQIVND (reference sequence). The CDR3 DNA reads TGTGCCAGTAGTATAGGGGCTATGGGGAAGACCCAGTACTTC. Translating it yields CASSIGAMGKTQYF.

The chain has TRBV12-3 or TRBV12-4 and TRBJ1-4, with D perhaps TRBD1 (5 bases). The V end was cut by 5 bases, the J end by 7 bases, with 11 bases between. This CDR3 has 13 amino acids. The CDR3 here is CASSQAGGEKLFF. CDR3 nucleotides: TGTGCCAGCAGTCAGGCTGGGGGTGAAAAACTGTTTTTT.

The rearrangement uses TRBV19 and TRBJ2-7, with a tentative D call TRBD2 (6 bases). V was shortened by 3 bases and J by 6 bases, with 15 bases between the two germline ends. In germline, CDR1 is LNHDA, CDR2 SQIVND (reference sequence). The CDR3 extends over 14 amino acids. The CDR3 protein is CASSITPGGSEQYF. In nucleotides, the CDR3 is TGTGCCAGTAGTATTACGCCTGGGGGGAGCGAGCAGTACTTC.

This rearrangement joins TRBV6-5 to TRBJ1-4; D may be TRBD1 (5 bases). Per germline, CDR1 MNHEY and CDR2 SVGAGI. Trimming stripped 6 bases from V and 5 bases from J, with 10 bases between. The CDR3 consists of 13 residues. The DNA for the CDR3 is TGTGCCAGCAGCGTCAGGGTCAATGAAAAACTGTTTTTT. Translation gives CASSVRVNEKLFF.

This rearrangement joins TRBV24-1 to TRBJ2-7; D is perhaps TRBD1 or TRBD2 (6 bases each). The V and J ends lost 8 bases and 3 bases respectively, with 28 bases between them. Germline-derived CDR1 and CDR2 are KGHDR and SFDVKD. This CDR3 contains 18 residues. CDR3 in DNA: TGTGCCACCAATAGTGAGTTACAGGAGGGGGGTCCCGTCTACGAGCAGTACTTC. Its protein is CATNSELQEGGPVYEQYF.

The chain employs TRBV18 and TRBJ2-5, with a tentative D call TRBD1 (6 bases). CDR3 length equals 14 residues. Germline loops: CDR1 KGHSH, CDR2 LQKENI. Between the trimmed V and J ends, which lost 1 base and 5 bases, there was a span of 11 bases. CDR3 nucleotides: TGTGCCAGCTCACCACGGGGCCAGGGGGAGACCCAGTACTTC. Residues: CASSPRGQGETQYF.

The CDR3 DNA is TGTGCCAGCAGTGACAGGGGGAACACCGGGGAGCTGTTTTTT. Translated: CASSDRGNTGELFF. This chain uses TRBV28 with TRBJ2-2, with TRBD1 identical over 8 bases. Germline V gives CDR1 MDHEN, CDR2 SYDVKM. V lost 5 bases and J lost 1; bases outside the gene matches: 0. The length of the CDR3 is 14 residues.

The chain is built from TRBV4-2 and TRBJ1-1; tentative D call: TRBD1 (6 bases). Between the trimmed V and J ends, which lost 1 base and 1 base, there was a span of 16 bases. Germline V lookup: CDR1 LGHNA, CDR2 YNFKEQ. The CDR3 spans 17 residues. The CDR3 protein is CASSQGGPQGTNTEAFF. In nucleotides, the CDR3 is TGTGCCAGCAGCCAAGGGGGCCCACAGGGCACGAACACTGAAGCTTTCTTT.

The chain carries TRBV4-2 and TRBJ2-5, with 9 bases fitting TRBD2. CDR1 and CDR2 from the germline V gene are LGHNA and YNFKEQ. V lost 4 bases to trimming and J lost 7 bases; unmatched junction nucleotides: 10. The length of the CDR3 is 15 residues. CDR3 in DNA: TGTGCCAGCAGCCCTCGGCCGGAAGCGGGGGGGACCCAGTACTTC. Translated, it gives CASSPRPEAGGTQYF.

The CDR3 nucleotides are TGTGCCAGCAGCACCCGACAGGGAGTCCGCACAGATACGCAGTATTTT. It specifies CASSTRQGVRTDTQYF. V is TRBV13 and J is TRBJ2-3; 7 bases fit TRBD1. Germline V CDR1 and CDR2: PRHDT, FYEKMQ (reference sequence). The CDR3 is 16 amino acids. Trimming at V came to 5 bases and at J to 1 base, leaving 9 bases not matched to a gene.

The V and J genes are TRBV7-8 and TRBJ1-3; D possibly corresponds to TRBD1 (6 bases). CDR1 is SGHVS, CDR2 FQNEAQ, per germline. The V end lost 5 bases, the J end lost 0 bases, and 26 bases lay between the germline ends. This CDR3 is 20 amino acids long. The CDR3 DNA reads as TGTGCCAGCAGCCTAATTACGGGGGCCCTGCCCCTGGGCTCTGGAAACACCATATATTTT. This gives the protein CASSLITGALPLGSGNTIYF.

The rearrangement joins TRBV7-2 to TRBJ2-3, with 7 positions matching TRBD2. The CDR3 extends over 13 amino acids. Trimming removed 6 bases from V and 4 bases from J; junction bases left unmatched: 4. Per germline, CDR1 SGHTA and CDR2 FQGNSA. CDR3 residues: CASSMLAADTQYF. The CDR3 nucleotides read TGTGCCAGCAGTATGCTAGCGGCAGATACGCAGTATTTT.

V usage is TRBV6-2 or TRBV6-3 and J usage is TRBJ2-3, with no clear D. V lost 6 bases and J lost 5, with 9 bases in between. The CDR3 has 12 residues. The germline gives CDR1 MNHEY, CDR2 SVGEGT. The CDR3 sequence is CASSLTGDTQYF. CDR3 bases: TGTGCCAGCAGCCTGACTGGAGATACGCAGTATTTT.

V usage is TRBV7-2 and J usage is TRBJ1-1; D may be TRBD1 (6 bases). Trimming took 2 bases from V and 3 from J, leaving 10 bases between them. This CDR3 comprises 14 residues. Per germline, CDR1 SGHTA and CDR2 FQGNSA. CDR3 nucleotide sequence: TGTGCCAGCAGCTTAAGGGGGAGGGACACTGAAGCTTTCTTT. It specifies CASSLRGRDTEAFF.

The genes are TRBV25-1 and TRBJ1-5; tentatively, D is TRBD1 (5 bases). The germline V gene has CDR1 MGHDK and CDR2 SYGVNS. This CDR3 comprises 16 residues. Trimming shortened V by 6 bases and J by 6 bases, and 21 bases separated the two germline ends. CDR3 DNA: TGTGCCAGCAGGGAGCCGCGGCGGCAGGGCTCTCAGCCCCAGCATTTT. Its translation is CASREPRRQGSQPQHF.

V gene TRBV24-1 combines with J gene TRBJ2-3; D uncertain. Germline-derived CDR1 and CDR2 are KGHDR and SFDVKD. The CDR3 totals 19 residues. Trimming took 2 bases from V and 4 from J, leaving 24 bases between them. Here the CDR3 reads CATSDSTLFAPDRADTQYF. DNA of the CDR3: TGTGCCACCAGTGATTCGACCCTCTTTGCCCCTGACCGGGCAGATACGCAGTATTTT.

The rearrangement uses TRBV4-2 and TRBJ1-2; 9 nucleotides agree with TRBD1. The CDR3 is made up of 21 amino acids. The V and J ends lost 3 bases and 8 bases, in that order; junction bases with no gene match: 28. The V gene's germline CDR1 is LGHNA and CDR2 YNFKEQ. The CDR3 protein is CASSQGSGTGLSSGTNWGYTF. CDR3 bases: TGTGCCAGCAGCCAGGGCTCCGGGACAGGGTTGTCTAGTGGGACAAATTGGGGCTACACCTTC.

V is TRBV7-2 and J is TRBJ2-7; a weak D match, TRBD1 (7 bases). The germline V gene encodes CDR1 SGHTA and CDR2 FQGNSA. The CDR3 runs to 18 residues. V was trimmed by 1 base and J by 3 bases, leaving 22 bases between them. CDR3 in DNA: TGTGCCAGCAGCTTAGATCTATGGGGGGCAGGGGGGAACTACGAGCAGTACTTC. It translates to CASSLDLWGAGGNYEQYF.

This chain uses TRBV10-3 with TRBJ1-6; no clear D. Trimming shortened V by 5 bases and J by 1 base, and 15 bases separated the two germline ends. This CDR3 spans 17 amino acids. Germline values: CDR1 ENHRY, CDR2 SYGVKD. The CDR3 DNA is TGTGCCATCAGTCCTGGTCGGGGAGAATCCTATAATTCACCCCTCCACTTT. Its protein product is CAISPGRGESYNSPLHF.

V usage is TRBV27 and J usage is TRBJ1-5; a possible D gene is TRBD1 (5 bases). CDR1 MNHEY and CDR2 SMNVEV come from the germline V gene (reference sequence). V lost 3 bases and J 2 bases, leaving 14 bases between the germline ends. The CDR3 runs 16 residues. The CDR3 is CASSLAPDSRNQPQHF. Here the CDR3 DNA reads TGTGCCAGCAGTTTGGCTCCAGACAGTCGCAATCAGCCCCAGCATTTT.

CDR3 nucleotides: TGTGCCAGCAGTTTCTCAGAGGCAACTAATGAAAAACTGTTTTTT. Amino acid sequence: CASSFSEATNEKLFF. The V call is TRBV28, the J call TRBJ1-4; no reliable D call. The germline V and J ends were trimmed by 3 bases and 0 bases, with 8 bases remaining between them. This CDR3 region has 15 residues. Germline CDR1 and CDR2: MDHEN and SYDVKM.

A single count supports this clone. The V and J genes are TRBV9 and TRBJ2-7; maybe TRBD1 (6 bases). In germline, CDR1 is SGDLS, CDR2 YYNGEE. The CDR3 runs to 13 residues. Trimming pared 4 bases from V and 6 bases from J, leaving 14 bases between. The CDR3 reads CASSLRPRGEQYF. Written as DNA, the CDR3 is TGTGCCAGCAGCCTCCGCCCCAGGGGCGAGCAGTACTTC. Supplemented by reference TRBV9 and TRBJ2-7, the full variable domain reads DSGVTQTPKHLITATGQRVTLRCSPRSGDLSVYWYQQSLDQGLQFLIQYYNGEERAKGNILERFSAQQFPDLHSELNLSSLELGDSALYFCASSLRPRGEQYFGPGTRLTVT.

This rearrangement joins TRBV28 to TRBJ1-3; weak D call: TRBD1 (5 bases). CDR3 size: 13 residues. Trimming took 5 bases from V and 11 from J, leaving 16 bases between them. Germline V CDR1 and CDR2: MDHEN, SYDVKM. CDR3 protein: CASSNGAAGAIYF. DNA for the CDR3: TGTGCCAGCAGTAACGGGGCGGCTGGGGCCATATATTTT.

This clone was seen once. The chain has TRBV11-2 and TRBJ2-1, with TRBD2 matching 7 bases. Germline CDR1 and CDR2: SGHAT and FQNNGV. V dropped 0 bases and J dropped 4; count of bases not matched to a gene: 3. The CDR3 spans 15 residues. The DNA for the CDR3 is TGTGCCAGCAGCTTAGAGACTAGCTTATACAATGAGCAGTTCTTC. This codes for CASSLETSLYNEQFF.